This record looks at one T cell receptor beta chain sequence and its context. The antigen is undetermined. V was clipped by 2 bases and J by 1 base, with 12 bases between them. Germline CDR1 reads GTSNPN; CDR2 reads SVGIG (reference sequence). This CDR3 region has 14 residues. This sample was included in a study of T cell responses to AZD1222 COVID-19 vaccine. For the study at large: Pooled in the analysis were second doses at about 4 or about 12 weeks.

Measured with immunoSEQ multiplex PCR; TCRdb has only the in-frame clones, and not every one. The data show 97,000 or so clones, with around 86% seen just once and about 5% held by the top ten. General study findings and limits: At baseline, seropositivity was found in only six or seven AZD1222 recipients. The study reported that nearly half of spike-specific TCRs target unmutated variant regions. There were mostly white British donors and more females than males, and clonal diversity was possibly underestimated.

This sequence joins TRBV30 and TRBJ2-7; D gene ambiguous. Here the sequenced sample was peripheral blood, taken on day 0 of AZD1222 vaccination. This TCR came from an adult in good health. Here the CDR3 DNA reads TGTGCCTGGAGTTCTTGGACCCTGTCCTACGAGCAGTACTTC. Its translation: CAWSSWTLSYEQYF.